This T cell receptor (beta chain) was obtained from a study of blood T cell repertoires in COVID-19. Study overall: Some COVID-19 samples were acute and others convalescent; all came from the United States, Italy and Spain.

Seattle's cohort entered during active infection and was followed longitudinally. CDR3 length: 13 amino acids. Between the trimmed V and J ends, which lost 2 bases and 7 bases, there was a span of 11 bases. Per the original methods: Reference gene primer amplification yielded estimated nucleated cell counts. Libraries were prepared by immunoSEQ multiplex PCR; TCRdb keeps only in-frame clonotypes and omits some of them. V and J calls and clone size come straight from that table; D and trimming were deduced from the DNA. The sample lists approximately 200,000 clones, under 85% occurring once. Sequencing was done on a sample of peripheral blood. The TCR sequence derives from a woman aged 80 or over with COVID-19, enrolled during active disease. The chain links TRBV12-3 or TRBV12-4 to TRBJ1-2; D remains unclear. The CDR3 sequence: CASSLSGPLGYTF. CDR3 coding DNA: TGTGCCAGCAGTTTATCTGGCCCTCTTGGCTACACCTTC.